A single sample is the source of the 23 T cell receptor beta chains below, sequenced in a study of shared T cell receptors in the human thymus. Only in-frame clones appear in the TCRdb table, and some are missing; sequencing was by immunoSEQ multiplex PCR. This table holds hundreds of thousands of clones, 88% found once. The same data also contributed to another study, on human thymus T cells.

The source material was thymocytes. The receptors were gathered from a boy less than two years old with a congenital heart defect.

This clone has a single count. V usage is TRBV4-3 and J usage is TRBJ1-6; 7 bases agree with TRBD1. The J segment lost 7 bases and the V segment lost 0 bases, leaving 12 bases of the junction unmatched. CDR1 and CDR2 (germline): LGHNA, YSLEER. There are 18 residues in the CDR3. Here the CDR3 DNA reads TGCGCCAGCAGCCAAGATGGGCCTTCCGGGACAGTGAATTCACCCCTCCACTTT. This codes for CASSQDGPSGTVNSPLHF.

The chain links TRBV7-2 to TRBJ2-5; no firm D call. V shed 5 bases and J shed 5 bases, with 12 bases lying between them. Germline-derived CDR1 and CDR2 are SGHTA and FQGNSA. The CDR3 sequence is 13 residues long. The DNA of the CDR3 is TGTGCCAGCAGCCCACGGGTGGGTGAGACCCAGTACTTC. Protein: CASSPRVGETQYF.

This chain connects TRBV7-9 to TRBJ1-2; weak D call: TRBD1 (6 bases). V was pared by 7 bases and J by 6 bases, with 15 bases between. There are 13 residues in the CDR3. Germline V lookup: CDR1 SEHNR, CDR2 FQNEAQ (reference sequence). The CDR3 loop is CASKRRGGHGYTF. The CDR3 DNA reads TGTGCCAGCAAAAGAAGGGGGGGACATGGCTACACCTTC. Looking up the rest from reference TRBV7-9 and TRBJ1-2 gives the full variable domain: DTGVSQNPRHKITKRGQNVTFRCDPISEHNRLYWYRQTLGQGPEFLTYFQNEAQLEKSRLLSDRFSAERPKGSFSTLEIQRTEQGDSAMYLCASKRRGGHGYTFGSGTRLTVV.

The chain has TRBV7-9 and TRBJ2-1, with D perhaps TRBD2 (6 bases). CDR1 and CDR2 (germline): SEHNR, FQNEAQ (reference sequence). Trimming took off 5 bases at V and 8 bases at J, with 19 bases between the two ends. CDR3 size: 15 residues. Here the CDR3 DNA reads TGTGCCAGCAGCCCCCTGGAGACTAGTCATCATGAGCAGTTCTTC. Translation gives CASSPLETSHHEQFF.

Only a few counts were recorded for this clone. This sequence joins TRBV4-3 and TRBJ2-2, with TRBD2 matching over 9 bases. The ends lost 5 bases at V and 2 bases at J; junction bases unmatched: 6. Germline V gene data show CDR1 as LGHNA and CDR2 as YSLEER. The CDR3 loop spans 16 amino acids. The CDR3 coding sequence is TGCGCCAGCAGCAAAAGGCGGGAGGGAAACACCGGGGAGCTGTTTTTT. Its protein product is CASSKRREGNTGELFF.

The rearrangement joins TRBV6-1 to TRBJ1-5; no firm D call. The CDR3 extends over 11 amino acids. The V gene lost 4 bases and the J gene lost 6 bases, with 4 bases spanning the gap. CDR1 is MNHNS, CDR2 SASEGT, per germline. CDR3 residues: CASSARQPQHF. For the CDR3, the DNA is TGTGCCAGCAGTGCTCGTCAGCCCCAGCATTTT.

The CDR3 here is CASSITGRVYEQYF. The CDR3 DNA sequence: TGTGCCAGTAGTATAACGGGCAGGGTCTACGAGCAGTACTTC. The chain joins TRBV19 to TRBJ2-7, with D perhaps matching TRBD1 (5 bases). The CDR3 is 14 residues long. The V gene's germline CDR1 is LNHDA and CDR2 SQIVND (reference sequence). Trimming removed 2 bases at V and 3 bases at J, with 11 bases between.

CDR3 in DNA: TGCGCCAGCGTTTGGGAGGACGAGCAGTACTTC. Protein sequence: CASVWEDEQYF. The rearrangement joins TRBV5-1 to TRBJ2-7, with D tentatively TRBD2 (6 bases). The CDR3 extends over 11 amino acids. V lost 7 bases, J lost 5 bases, and 10 bases lay in between. Germline V lookup: CDR1 SGHRS, CDR2 YFSETQ.

The CDR3 here is CASSVGTDHSYEQYF. CDR3 nucleotides: TGTGCCAGCAGCGTAGGGACAGATCACTCCTACGAGCAGTACTTC. This sequence joins TRBV9 and TRBJ2-7; D might be TRBD1 (6 bases). CDR1 is SGDLS, CDR2 YYNGEE, per germline. Trimming stripped 0 bases from V and 0 bases from J, with 10 bases between. The CDR3 is 15 amino acids.

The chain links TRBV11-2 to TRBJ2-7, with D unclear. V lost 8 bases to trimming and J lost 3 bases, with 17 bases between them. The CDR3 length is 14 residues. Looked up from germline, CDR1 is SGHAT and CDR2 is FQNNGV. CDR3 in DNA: TGTGCCAGCGGTAGAGCCGGCAGACACTACGAGCAGTACTTC. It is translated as CASGRAGRHYEQYF. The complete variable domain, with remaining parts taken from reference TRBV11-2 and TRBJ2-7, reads EAGVAQSPRYKIIEKRQSVAFWCNPISGHATLYWYQQILGQGPKLLIQFQNNGVVDDSQLPKDRFSAERLKGVDSTLKIQPAKLEDSAVYLCASGRAGRHYEQYFGPGTRLTVT.

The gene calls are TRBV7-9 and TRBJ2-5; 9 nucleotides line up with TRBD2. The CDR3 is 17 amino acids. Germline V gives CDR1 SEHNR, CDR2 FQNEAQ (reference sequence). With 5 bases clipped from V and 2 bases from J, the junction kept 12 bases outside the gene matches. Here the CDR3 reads CASSPWISGGLQETQYF. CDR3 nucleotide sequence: TGTGCCAGCAGCCCCTGGATCAGCGGGGGGCTGCAAGAGACCCAGTACTTC.

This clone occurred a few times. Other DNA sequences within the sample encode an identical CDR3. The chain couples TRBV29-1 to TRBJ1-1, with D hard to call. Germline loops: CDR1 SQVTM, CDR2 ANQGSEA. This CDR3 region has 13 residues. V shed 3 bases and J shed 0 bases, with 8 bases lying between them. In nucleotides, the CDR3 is TGCAGCGTTGATCGCGGAATGAACACTGAAGCTTTCTTT. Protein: CSVDRGMNTEAFF.

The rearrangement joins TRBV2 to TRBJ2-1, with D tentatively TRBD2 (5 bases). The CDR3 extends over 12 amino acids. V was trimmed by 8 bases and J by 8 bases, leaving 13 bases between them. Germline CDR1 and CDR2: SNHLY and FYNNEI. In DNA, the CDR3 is TGTGCCAGCCGAGGGCAGGCTTATGAGCAGTTCTTC. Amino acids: CASRGQAYEQFF.

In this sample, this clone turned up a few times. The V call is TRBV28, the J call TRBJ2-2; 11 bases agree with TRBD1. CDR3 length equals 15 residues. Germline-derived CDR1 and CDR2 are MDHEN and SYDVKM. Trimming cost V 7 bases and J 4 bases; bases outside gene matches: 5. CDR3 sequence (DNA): TGTGCCAGCACAAGGACAGGGGGCCGCACCGGGGAGCTGTTTTTT. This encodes CASTRTGGRTGELFF.

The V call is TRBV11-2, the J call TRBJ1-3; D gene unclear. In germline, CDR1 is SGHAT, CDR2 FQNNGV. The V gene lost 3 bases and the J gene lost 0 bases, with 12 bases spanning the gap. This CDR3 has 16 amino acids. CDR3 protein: CASSFLSIYSGNTIYF. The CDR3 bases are TGTGCCAGCAGCTTCTTGAGTATCTACTCTGGAAACACCATATATTTT.

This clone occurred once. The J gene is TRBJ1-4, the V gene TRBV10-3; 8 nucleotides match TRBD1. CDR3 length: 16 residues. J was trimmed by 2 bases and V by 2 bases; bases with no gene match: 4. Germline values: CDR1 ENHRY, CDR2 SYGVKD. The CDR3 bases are TGTGCCATCAGTGAGCCTTCAGGGGGCACTAATGAAAAACTGTTTTTT. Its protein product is CAISEPSGGTNEKLFF.

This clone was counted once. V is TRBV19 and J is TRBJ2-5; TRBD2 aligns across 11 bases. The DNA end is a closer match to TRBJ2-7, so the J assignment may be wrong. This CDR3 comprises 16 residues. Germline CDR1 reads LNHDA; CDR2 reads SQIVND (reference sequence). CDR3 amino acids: CASVGLLAGGTYEQYF. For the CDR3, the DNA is TGTGCCAGTGTTGGGCTCCTAGCGGGAGGAACCTACGAGCAGTACTTC.

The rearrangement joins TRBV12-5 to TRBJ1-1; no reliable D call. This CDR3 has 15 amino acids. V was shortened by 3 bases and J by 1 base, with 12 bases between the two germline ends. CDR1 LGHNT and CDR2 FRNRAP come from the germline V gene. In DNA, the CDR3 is TGTGCTAGTGGTTTAATGGCCGAGGAGAACACTGAAGCTTTCTTT. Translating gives CASGLMAEENTEAFF.

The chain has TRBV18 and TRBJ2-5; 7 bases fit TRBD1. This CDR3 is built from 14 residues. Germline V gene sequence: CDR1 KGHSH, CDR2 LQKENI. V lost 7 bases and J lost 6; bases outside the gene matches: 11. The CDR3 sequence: CASFSGQRTQTQYF. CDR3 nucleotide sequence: TGTGCCAGCTTCTCGGGACAGCGGACTCAGACCCAGTACTTC.

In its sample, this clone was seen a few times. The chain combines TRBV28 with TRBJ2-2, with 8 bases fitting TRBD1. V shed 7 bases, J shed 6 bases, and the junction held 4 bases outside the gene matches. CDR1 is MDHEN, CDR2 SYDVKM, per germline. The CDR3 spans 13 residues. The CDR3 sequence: CASTPQGAGELFF. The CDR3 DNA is TGTGCCAGCACCCCACAGGGGGCCGGGGAGCTGTTTTTT. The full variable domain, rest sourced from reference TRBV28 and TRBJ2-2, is DVKVTQSSRYLVKRTGEKVFLECVQDMDHENMFWYRQDPGLGLRLIYFSYDVKMKEKGDIPEGYSVSREKKERFSLILESASTNQTSMYLCASTPQGAGELFFGEGSRLTVL.

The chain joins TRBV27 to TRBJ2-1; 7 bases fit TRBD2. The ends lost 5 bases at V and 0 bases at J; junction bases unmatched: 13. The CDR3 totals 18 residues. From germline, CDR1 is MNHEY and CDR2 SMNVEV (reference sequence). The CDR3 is CASSPPRRTRSSYNEQFF. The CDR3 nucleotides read TGTGCCAGCAGTCCCCCCCGCCGGACTAGGAGCTCCTACAATGAGCAGTTCTTC.

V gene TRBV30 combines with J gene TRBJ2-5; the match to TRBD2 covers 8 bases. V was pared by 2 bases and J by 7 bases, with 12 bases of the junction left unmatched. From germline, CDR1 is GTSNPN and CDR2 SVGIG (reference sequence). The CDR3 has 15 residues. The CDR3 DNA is TGTGCCTGGAGTAATGGGAGCGGGAGTTCGCGGACCCAGTACTTC. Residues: CAWSNGSGSSRTQYF.

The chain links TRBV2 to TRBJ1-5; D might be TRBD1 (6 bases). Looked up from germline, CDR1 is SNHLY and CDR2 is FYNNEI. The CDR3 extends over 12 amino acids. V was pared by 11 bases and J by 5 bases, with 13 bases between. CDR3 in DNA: TGTGCCTCTCGGACAGATTATCAGCCCCAGCATTTT. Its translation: CASRTDYQPQHF.